The 27 T cell receptor beta chains presented below share a single source sample, sequenced in a study of shared clonotypes between healthy human individuals. Only in-frame clones appear in the TCRdb table, and some are missing; sequencing was by immunoSEQ multiplex PCR. The sample includes 1.6 million or so clones, approximately 98.5% of them seen just once. The sample comprised naive CD4+ T cells sorted from blood. The subset: CD45RA+ positively selected. These receptors originate from a man aged 25 to 45 in good health.

This chain connects TRBV6-5 to TRBJ2-1; unclear D gene. The ends were cut back, 0 bases at V and 10 bases at J, with 16 bases in the middle. CDR3 length: 15 residues. Germline CDR1 and CDR2: MNHEY and SVGAGI. The CDR3: CASSYSSGAGKEQFF. The CDR3 nucleotides are TGTGCCAGCAGTTACTCGTCAGGTGCCGGCAAAGAGCAGTTCTTC.

This rearrangement joins TRBV11-2 to TRBJ1-4, with unresolved D. With 1 base removed from V and 4 bases from J, the gap between germline ends came to 10 bases. Germline lookup yields CDR1 SGHAT and CDR2 FQNNGV. The CDR3 covers 15 residues. The CDR3 nucleotides are TGTGCCAGCAGCTTAGGGGCCAGTAATAATGAAAAACTGTTTTTT. It codes for CASSLGASNNEKLFF.

As concerns this clone: The sample carries other DNA sequences with the same CDR3. CDR3 region: CASSHYNEQFF. CDR3 sequence (DNA): TGTGCCAGCAGCCATTACAATGAGCAGTTCTTC. The chain employs TRBV14 and TRBJ2-1; D is uncertain. CDR3 length: 11 residues. From germline, CDR1 is SGHDN and CDR2 FVKESK. V dropped 3 bases and J dropped 4 bases, with 1 base sitting between them.

On this clone itself: Other nucleotide sequences in the sample specify the same CDR3. J is TRBJ1-5 and V is TRBV18, with 8 bases matching TRBD1. Germline V CDR1 and CDR2: KGHSH, LQKENI. The CDR3 is 14 residues long. The ends lost 3 bases at V and 2 bases at J; junction bases unmatched: 0. CDR3 DNA: TGTGCCAGCTCACCGGACAGGGGCAATCAGCCCCAGCATTTT. Its protein is CASSPDRGNQPQHF.

This chain uses TRBV19 with TRBJ2-7, with D perhaps given as TRBD1 or TRBD2 (5 bases each). There are 14 residues in the CDR3. V dropped 5 bases and J dropped 7 bases, with 18 bases sitting between them. The germline gives CDR1 LNHDA, CDR2 SQIVND (reference sequence). CDR3 loop: CASSDPGRRKEQYF. The CDR3 DNA reads TGTGCCAGTAGTGATCCGGGACGGCGAAAGGAGCAGTACTTC. The full variable domain, with the rest looked up from reference TRBV19 and TRBJ2-7, is DGGITQSPKYLFRKEGQNVTLSCEQNLNHDAMYWYRQDPGQGLRLIYYSQIVNDFQKGDIAEGYSVSREKKESFPLTVTSAQKNPTAFYLCASSDPGRRKEQYFGPGTRLTVT.

Here the CDR3 DNA reads TGTGCCAGCAGCTCCCCGGGACAGGCCTACAATGAGCAGTTCTTC. Protein sequence: CASSSPGQAYNEQFF. The chain employs TRBV5-5 and TRBJ2-1, with TRBD1 matching over 8 bases. V dropped 3 bases and J dropped 2; count of bases not matched to a gene: 4. Germline CDR1 reads SGHKS; CDR2 reads YYEKEE (reference sequence). The CDR3 is made up of 15 amino acids.

The gene calls are TRBV18 and TRBJ2-4; maybe TRBD1 (6 bases). V dropped 1 base and J dropped 7 bases, with 14 bases sitting between them. CDR3 length: 15 amino acids. Germline CDR1 and CDR2: KGHSH and LQKENI. The CDR3 DNA reads as TGTGCCAGCTCACCACAGTCAGGGGCGCGGAACATTCAGTACTTC. Translation gives CASSPQSGARNIQYF.

The count of this clone is one. This chain uses TRBV29-1 with TRBJ2-6; D is undetermined. There are 17 residues in the CDR3. Trimming removed 5 bases from V and 5 bases from J, with 22 bases in between. Germline loops: CDR1 SQVTM, CDR2 ANQGSEA. DNA of the CDR3: TGCAGCGTTAGAGGTGTAAGCATACAAAGTCGGGCCAACGTCCTGACTTTC. This encodes CSVRGVSIQSRANVLTF. The full variable domain, rest sourced from reference TRBV29-1 and TRBJ2-6, is SAVISQKPSRDICQRGTSLTIQCQVDSQVTMMFWYRQQPGQSLTLIATANQGSEATYESGFVIDKFPISRPNLTFSTLTVSNMSPEDSSIYLCSVRGVSIQSRANVLTFGAGSRLTVL.

The genes are TRBV28 and TRBJ1-5; tentative D call: TRBD1 (5 bases). The germline V gene encodes CDR1 MDHEN and CDR2 SYDVKM. V lost 6 bases and J 1 base, leaving 19 bases between the germline ends. CDR3 length: 17 amino acids. The DNA of the CDR3 is TGTGCCAGCAGCCCCCCGAGGCCGTGGGGGAGCAATCAGCCCCAGCATTTT. This codes for CASSPPRPWGSNQPQHF.

V usage is TRBV7-6 and J usage is TRBJ2-1; TRBD2 agrees at 8 bases. V lost 4 bases and J lost 8; bases outside the gene matches: 4. This CDR3 comprises 13 residues. Germline V gene data show CDR1 as SGHVS and CDR2 as FNYEAQ. CDR3 DNA: TGTGCCAGCAGCTCCAGCGGGAGTGATGAGCAGTTCTTC. Its protein product is CASSSSGSDEQFF.

This clone was detected once. The CDR3 loop reads CASSEAGIYEQYF. CDR3 bases: TGTGCCAGCAGTGAAGCTGGGATCTACGAGCAGTACTTC. This sequence joins TRBV6-1 and TRBJ2-7, with D uncertain. The CDR3 is 13 amino acids. V dropped 0 bases and J dropped 3 bases, with 6 bases sitting between them. Germline V gene lookup returns CDR1 MNHNS and CDR2 SASEGT.

The CDR3 is CASSKGTGPSTDTQYF. The DNA of the CDR3 is TGTGCCAGCAGCAAAGGAACAGGGCCGAGCACAGATACGCAGTATTTT. V and J are TRBV21-1 and TRBJ2-3; the table assigns TRBD1, which was not confirmed against the DNA. TRBV21-1 is a recognized pseudogene. This CDR3 region has 16 residues.

Note on this clone: This sample also contains other DNA sequences that code for the same CDR3. The chain links TRBV5-1 to TRBJ2-3; 7 bases align to TRBD1. Germline V gene sequence: CDR1 SGHRS, CDR2 YFSETQ. The ends lost 3 bases at V and 6 bases at J; junction bases unmatched: 4. This CDR3 comprises 13 residues. CDR3 in DNA: TGCGCCAGCAGCTCGACAGGGTCCGATACGCAGTATTTT. Protein sequence: CASSSTGSDTQYF.

The J gene is TRBJ1-2, the V gene TRBV5-5; D is perhaps TRBD1 (5 bases). CDR1 and CDR2 (germline): SGHKS, YYEKEE (reference sequence). CDR3 length: 18 residues. V was clipped by 4 bases and J by 0 bases, with 22 bases between them. CDR3 coding DNA: TGTGCCAGCAGCACCCGCCCGGACCTGACAGCTACTAACTATGGCTACACCTTC. This translates into CASSTRPDLTATNYGYTF.

The rearrangement joins TRBV27 to TRBJ2-3; a weak D match, TRBD2 (5 bases). The V and J ends lost 4 bases and 0 bases respectively, with 11 bases between them. In germline, CDR1 is MNHEY, CDR2 SMNVEV (reference sequence). The CDR3 is 15 amino acids. CDR3 sequence (DNA): TGTGCCAGCAGTTGGACGGGGTCTAGCACAGATACGCAGTATTTT. Its translation is CASSWTGSSTDTQYF.

The chain combines TRBV2 with TRBJ1-2; D is unclear. Germline CDR1 reads SNHLY; CDR2 reads FYNNEI. The V and J ends lost 3 bases and 5 bases respectively, with 10 bases between them. This CDR3 has 13 residues. In DNA, the CDR3 is TGTGCCAGCAGTGACAAGGGAAGGTATGGCTACACCTTC. Translating gives CASSDKGRYGYTF.

The V gene is TRBV15, the J gene TRBJ2-1, with 7 bases identical to TRBD2. The CDR3 extends over 14 amino acids. Germline V gene sequence: CDR1 LNHNV, CDR2 YYDKDF (reference sequence). J lost 9 bases, V lost 1 base, and 6 bases had no gene match. For the CDR3, the DNA is TGTGCCACCAGCAGAGGTGGCGGGAGTGGTGAGCAGTTCTTC. Translated, it gives CATSRGGGSGEQFF.

V gene TRBV7-9 combines with J gene TRBJ2-3, with 9 positions matching TRBD2. Losses at the gene ends were 1 base for V and 6 bases for J; bases not matched to a gene: 5. The CDR3 extends over 15 amino acids. Looked up from germline, CDR1 is SEHNR and CDR2 is FQNEAQ (reference sequence). CDR3 sequence (DNA): TGTGCCAGCAGCTTAGGGTCAGCGGGAGGCGATACGCAGTATTTT. It is translated as CASSLGSAGGDTQYF.

V and J are TRBV28 and TRBJ2-7; 7 nucleotides align to TRBD2. V shed 3 bases, J shed 5 bases, and the junction held 13 bases outside the gene matches. Germline-derived CDR1 and CDR2 are MDHEN and SYDVKM. This CDR3 comprises 16 residues. Here the CDR3 reads CASSLSPGLRTHEQYF. In DNA form, the CDR3 reads TGTGCCAGCAGTTTGTCTCCGGGACTAAGAACCCACGAGCAGTACTTC.

V is TRBV5-6 and J is TRBJ2-7; the match to TRBD1 covers 10 bases. This CDR3 comprises 17 residues. The V gene's germline CDR1 is SGHDT and CDR2 YYEEEE. After removal of 0 bases from V and 1 base from J, the junction contained 7 bases not matched to a gene. The CDR3 coding sequence is TGTGCCAGCAGCTTGGGTTTGGGACAGGGGCGATCCTACGAGCAGTACTTC. It codes for CASSLGLGQGRSYEQYF.

The genes are TRBV28 and TRBJ2-7; D is undetermined. The V and J ends lost 6 bases and 4 bases respectively, with 19 bases between them. Germline assignment: CDR1 MDHEN and CDR2 SYDVKM. This CDR3 is 15 amino acids long. Written as DNA, the CDR3 is TGTGCCAGCAGCTACCTGGGCCCCGAACTATACGAGCAGTACTTC. Translating gives CASSYLGPELYEQYF.

The chain has TRBV7-9 and TRBJ1-5, with TRBD1 matching 7 bases. This CDR3 spans 15 amino acids. With 5 bases clipped from V and 4 bases from J, the junction kept 8 bases outside the gene matches. Germline lookup yields CDR1 SEHNR and CDR2 FQNEAQ (reference sequence). DNA of the CDR3: TGTGCCAGCAGCCTATACGGGACAGCAAATCAGCCCCAGCATTTT. Translating gives CASSLYGTANQPQHF. The whole variable domain, filled in from reference TRBV7-9 and TRBJ1-5, reads DTGVSQNPRHKITKRGQNVTFRCDPISEHNRLYWYRQTLGQGPEFLTYFQNEAQLEKSRLLSDRFSAERPKGSFSTLEIQRTEQGDSAMYLCASSLYGTANQPQHFGDGTRLSIL.

The chain recombines TRBV28 with TRBJ2-5; TRBD2 matches at 10 bases. The CDR3 spans 17 residues. V was clipped by 2 bases and J by 4 bases; unmatched bases: 10. Germline V lookup: CDR1 MDHEN, CDR2 SYDVKM. The CDR3: CASSLPTGLAGVETQYF. In nucleotides, the CDR3 is TGTGCCAGCAGTTTACCCACTGGGCTAGCGGGAGTAGAGACCCAGTACTTC.

On this clone: Other DNA sequences in this sample translate to the same CDR3. The V call is TRBV18, the J call TRBJ2-3, with D perhaps matching TRBD2 (6 bases). CDR1 is KGHSH and CDR2 is LQKENI in the germline V gene. Trimming stripped 3 bases from V and 3 bases from J, with 10 bases between. This CDR3 comprises 14 residues. This chain's CDR3 is CASSPPSGTDTQYF. Here the CDR3 DNA reads TGTGCCAGCTCACCTCCAAGCGGGACAGATACGCAGTATTTT.

With regard to this clone: At the DNA level, this CDR3 is encoded by other sequences in the same sample as well. This chain uses TRBV5-1 with TRBJ2-6; D is unclear. Trimming pared 0 bases from V and 0 bases from J, leaving 4 bases between. This CDR3 spans 15 amino acids. The germline CDR1 and CDR2 sequences are SGHRS and YFSETQ. The CDR3: CASSLDSSGANVLTF. The CDR3, as DNA: TGCGCCAGCAGCTTGGATTCCTCTGGGGCCAACGTCCTGACTTTC. Drawing the rest from reference TRBV5-1 and TRBJ2-6, the complete variable domain is KAGVTQTPRYLIKTRGQQVTLSCSPISGHRSVSWYQQTPGQGLQFLFEYFSETQRNKGNFPGRFSGRQFSNSRSEMNVSTLELGDSALYLCASSLDSSGANVLTFGAGSRLTVL.

J is TRBJ2-1 and V is TRBV5-1; no definite D call. The germline V gene encodes CDR1 SGHRS and CDR2 YFSETQ. Trimming removed 4 bases at V and 10 bases at J, with 12 bases between. The CDR3 runs to 12 residues. The CDR3 sequence: CASSVELSEQFF. Written as DNA, the CDR3 is TGCGCCAGCAGCGTCGAACTTTCGGAGCAGTTCTTC.

The rearrangement links TRBV23-1 to TRBJ2-7, with D unclear. TRBV23-1 is sorted into the ORF group, with uncertain function. This CDR3 spans 15 amino acids. V gave up 4 bases and J gave up 4 bases, with 17 bases separating them. The CDR3 sequence is CASSPPTEASYEQYF. Here the CDR3 DNA reads TGCGCCAGCAGTCCCCCGACGGAAGCCTCGTACGAGCAGTACTTC.